The TCR beta chain described here comes from a study of breast tumors, draining lymph nodes, adjacent tissues. TCRdb re-called the multiplex PCR reads with MiXCR, one entry per CDR3 protein. The sample comprises approximately 210,000 distinct CDR3 sequences, roughly 32% of which are singletons, and about 1.4% rests with the top ten. This clonotype showed up many times. The junction departs from germline at one end; a sequencing error may be responsible. The V gene's germline CDR1 is SGDLS and CDR2 YYNGEE. The CDR3 totals 15 residues. Samples came from axillary lymph nodes draining the breast cancer. The receptor was derived from a female donor with breast cancer. Some clones in this sample may be carry-over from other donors' samples. The chain uses TRBV9 and TRBJ2-5; 7 bases fit TRBD1. Sequenced input: axillary lymph node tissue. The CDR3 region has the DNA TGTGCCAGCAGCGTAGGGGGACAGACACAAGAGACCCCGTACTTC. It specifies CASSVGGQTQETPYF.